Presented here are 9 T cell receptor beta chains from one specimen sequenced in a study of T cells after yellow fever vaccination. TCRdb independently ran MiXCR on the 5' RACE reads; one entry per CDR3 protein. This sample has around 300,000 distinct CDR3 sequences, with 3.5% to 4.5% found just once. The sample here was PBMCs, taken 15 days after the yellow fever booster vaccination. The receptors were gathered from a man younger than 35 who received the YFV17D yellow fever vaccine.

The CDR3 loop is CASSMGGSNQPQHF. CDR3 DNA: TGTGCCAGCAGTATGGGGGGTAGTAATCAGCCCCAGCATTTT. The genes are TRBV12-3 or TRBV12-4 and TRBJ1-5; TRBD1 is a possible D gene (5 bases). V lost 5 bases and J 4 bases, leaving 12 bases between the germline ends. This CDR3 spans 14 amino acids.

This clonotype occurred a few times. The chain is built from TRBV7-9 and TRBJ2-3; D uncertain. Germline V gene lookup returns CDR1 SEHNR and CDR2 FQNEAQ (reference sequence). The CDR3 contains 14 residues. V dropped 2 bases and J dropped 4 bases, with 10 bases sitting between them. The CDR3 spells CASSLSGKPDTQYF. CDR3 sequence (DNA): TGTGCCAGCAGCTTATCGGGCAAGCCAGATACGCAGTATTTT.

In its sample, this clonotype was seen a few times. V and J are TRBV15 and TRBJ1-2; D not resolved. The length of the CDR3 is 12 residues. Germline CDR1 and CDR2: LNHNV and YYDKDF (reference sequence). Trimming pared 0 bases from V and 8 bases from J, leaving 7 bases between. The CDR3 sequence is CATSRDGYGYTF. The DNA for the CDR3 is TGTGCCACCAGCAGAGATGGTTACGGCTACACCTTC.

This clonotype was picked up a small number of times. The chain recombines TRBV7-3 with TRBJ2-1; 8 bases are a match to TRBD2. The length of the CDR3 is 13 residues. CDR1 and CDR2 from the germline V gene are SGHTA and FQGTGA. The ends lost 9 bases at V and 9 bases at J; junction bases unmatched: 10. Here the CDR3 reads CASTAGGGGEQFF. CDR3 DNA sequence: TGTGCCAGTACTGCGGGGGGTGGTGGTGAGCAGTTCTTC. The whole variable domain, filled in from reference TRBV7-3 and TRBJ2-1, reads GAGVSQTPSNKVTEKGKYVELRCDPISGHTALYWYRQSLGQGPEFLIYFQGTGAADDSGLPNDRFFAVRPEGSVSTLKIQRTERGDSAVYLCASTAGGGGEQFFGPGTRLTVL.

The V gene is TRBV5-1, the J gene TRBJ2-5; TRBD1 aligns across 10 bases. The CDR3 runs to 17 residues. The germline V gene has CDR1 SGHRS and CDR2 YFSETQ. The V and J ends lost 4 bases and 3 bases, in that order; junction bases with no gene match: 12. The CDR3 DNA reads as TGCGCCAGCAGCCGCTCTCCCGGGACAGGGGCTAAAGAGACCCAGTACTTC. Protein: CASSRSPGTGAKETQYF.

This clonotype was observed many times. The J gene is TRBJ1-2, the V gene TRBV20-1; 7 bases match TRBD1. Germline CDR1 and CDR2: DFQATT and SNEGSKA (reference sequence). The CDR3 sequence is 11 residues long. Here the CDR3 reads CRVEGASGYTF. The CDR3 nucleotides read TGCAGGGTGGAGGGGGCTTCTGGCTACACCTTC.

This clonotype turned up a few times. The rearrangement links TRBV5-6 to TRBJ2-5, with 11 bases matching TRBD2. The CDR3 has 15 amino acids. Germline V gene data show CDR1 as SGHDT and CDR2 as YYEEEE. Unmatched junction bases numbered 3, after V lost 0 bases and J lost 5 bases. This CDR3 is CASSLASGGFETQYF. The CDR3 nucleotides read TGTGCCAGCAGCTTGGCTAGCGGGGGGTTCGAGACCCAGTACTTC. Complete variable domain (other parts from reference TRBV5-6 and TRBJ2-5): DAGVTQSPTHLIKTRGQQVTLRCSPKSGHDTVSWYQQALGQGPQFIFQYYEEEERQRGNFPDRFSGHQFPNYSSELNVNALLLGDSALYLCASSLASGGFETQYFGPGTRLLVL.

This clonotype was counted ten times or more. The chain joins TRBV11-2 to TRBJ2-5; no definite D call. The CDR3 is 13 residues long. Germline-derived CDR1 and CDR2 are SGHAT and FQNNGV. V lost 1 base and J lost 4, with 7 bases in between. The CDR3 region has the DNA TGTGCCAGCAGCTTAGGGAGTAGAGAGACCCAGTACTTC. This gives the protein CASSLGSRETQYF.

The chain links TRBV6-2 or TRBV6-3 to TRBJ2-6, with D unresolved. Germline loops: CDR1 MNHEY, CDR2 SVGEGT. The CDR3 sequence is 15 residues long. The V end was cut by 6 bases, the J end by 4 bases, with 13 bases between. The CDR3 spells CASSPRMAGANVLTF. CDR3 coding DNA: TGTGCCAGCAGCCCCAGGATGGCGGGGGCCAACGTCCTGACTTTC.